The entry below describes one T cell receptor beta chain. Its antigen is unidentified. Trimming removed 5 bases from V and 2 bases from J, with 9 bases in between. Germline V CDR1 and CDR2: SGHNT, YENEEA. This CDR3 has 14 amino acids. The sample comes from a study of T cell responses to AZD1222 COVID-19 vaccine. Overall study: Pooled together were second doses at about 4 or about 12 weeks.

General study findings and limits: Among the donors, most were white British and more were female, and clonal diversity was possibly underestimated. Along spike, vaccine-associated CD4 TCRs were found throughout, with dominance at 160-218 and 743-854. No day 14 peak samples; only post-peak repertoires were characterized.

Some clones are missing from TCRdb's copy, which holds only in-frame ones; the method was immunoSEQ multiplex PCR. The table includes around 140,000 clones, 90% detected once. This sequence joins TRBV11-3 and TRBJ2-2; D is unresolved. Source: peripheral blood, taken on day 0 of AZD1222 vaccination. The receptor was derived from an adult in good health. The CDR3 here is CASSGIQNTGELFF. The CDR3 DNA follows: TGTGCCAGCAGCGGGATCCAAAACACCGGGGAGCTGTTTTTT. Looking up the rest from reference TRBV11-3 and TRBJ2-2 gives the full variable domain: EAGVVQSPRYKIIEKKQPVAFWCNPISGHNTLYWYLQNLGQGPELLIRYENEEAVDDSQLPKDRFSAERLKGVDSTLKIQPAELGDSAVYLCASSGIQNTGELFFGEGSRLTVL.